The TCR beta chain under discussion was sequenced for a study of T cells in Graves' hyperthyroidism and ophthalmopathy. Germline V CDR1 and CDR2: DFQATT, SNEGSKA (reference sequence). The CDR3 length is 11 residues. Trimming stripped 6 bases from V and 4 bases from J, with 7 bases between. RNA transcripts gave rise to amplified TCR beta CDR3 regions. HTBI primers drove first-round RT-PCR of the TCR CDR3. MiXCR, applied by TCRdb to the multiplex PCR reads, yields one record per CDR3 protein. The sample records approximately 480,000 distinct CDR3 sequences, roughly 20% being singletons. This clonotype was obtained from a man between 18 and 29 years old with Graves' hyperthyroidism. The sample was blood. The genes are TRBV20-1 and TRBJ2-1; no clear D gene. The CDR3 is CSAATYNEQFF. The CDR3 nucleotides are TGCAGTGCGGCGACGTACAATGAGCAGTTCTTC.